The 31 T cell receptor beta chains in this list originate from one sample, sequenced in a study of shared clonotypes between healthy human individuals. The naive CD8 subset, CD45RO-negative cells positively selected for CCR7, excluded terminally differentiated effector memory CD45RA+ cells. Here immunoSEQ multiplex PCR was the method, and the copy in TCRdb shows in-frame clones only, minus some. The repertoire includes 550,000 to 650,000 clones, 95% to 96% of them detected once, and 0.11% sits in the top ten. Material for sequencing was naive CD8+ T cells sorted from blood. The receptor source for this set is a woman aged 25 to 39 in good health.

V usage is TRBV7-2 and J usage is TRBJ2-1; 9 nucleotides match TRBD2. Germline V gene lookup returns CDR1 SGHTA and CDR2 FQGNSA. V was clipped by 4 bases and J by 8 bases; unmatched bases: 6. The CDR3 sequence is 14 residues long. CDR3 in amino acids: CASSSGLAIYEQFF. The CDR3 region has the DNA TGTGCCAGCAGCTCCGGACTAGCGATCTATGAGCAGTTCTTC.

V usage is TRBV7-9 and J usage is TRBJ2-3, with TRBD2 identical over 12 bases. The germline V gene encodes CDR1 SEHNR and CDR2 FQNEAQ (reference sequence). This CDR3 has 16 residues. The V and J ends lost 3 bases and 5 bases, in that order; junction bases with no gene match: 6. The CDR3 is CASSLPTSGRQDTQYF. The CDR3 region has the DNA TGTGCCAGCAGCTTGCCGACTAGCGGGAGACAAGATACGCAGTATTTT.

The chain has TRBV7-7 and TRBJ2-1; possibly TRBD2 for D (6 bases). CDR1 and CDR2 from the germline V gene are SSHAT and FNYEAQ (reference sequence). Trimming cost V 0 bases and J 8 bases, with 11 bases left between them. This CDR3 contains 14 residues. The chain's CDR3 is CASSLAAGMDEQFF. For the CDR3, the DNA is TGTGCCAGCAGCTTAGCTGCGGGAATGGATGAGCAGTTCTTC.

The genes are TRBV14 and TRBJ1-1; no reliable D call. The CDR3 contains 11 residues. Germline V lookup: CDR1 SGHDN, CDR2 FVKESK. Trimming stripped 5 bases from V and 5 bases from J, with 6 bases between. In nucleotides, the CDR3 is TGTGCCAGCAGCTCCGGGACTGAAGCTTTCTTT. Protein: CASSSGTEAFF.

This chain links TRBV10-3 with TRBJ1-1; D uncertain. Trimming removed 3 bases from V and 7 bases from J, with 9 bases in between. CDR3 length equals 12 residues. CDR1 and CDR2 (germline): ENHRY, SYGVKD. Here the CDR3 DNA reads TGTGCCATCAGTGATAACAGCCTTGAAGCTTTCTTT. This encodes CAISDNSLEAFF.

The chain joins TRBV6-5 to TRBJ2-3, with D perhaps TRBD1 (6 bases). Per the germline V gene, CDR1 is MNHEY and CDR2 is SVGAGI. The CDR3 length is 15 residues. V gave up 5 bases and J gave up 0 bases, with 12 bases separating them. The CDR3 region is CASSVGTTSTDTQYF. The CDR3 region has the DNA TGTGCCAGCAGTGTGGGGACAACCAGCACAGATACGCAGTATTTT.

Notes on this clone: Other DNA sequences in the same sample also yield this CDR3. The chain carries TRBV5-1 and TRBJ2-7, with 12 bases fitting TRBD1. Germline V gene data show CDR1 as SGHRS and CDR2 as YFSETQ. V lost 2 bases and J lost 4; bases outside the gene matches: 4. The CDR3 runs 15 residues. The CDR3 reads CASSLVGQGAYEQYF. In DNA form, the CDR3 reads TGCGCCAGCAGCTTAGTGGGACAGGGGGCGTACGAGCAGTACTTC.

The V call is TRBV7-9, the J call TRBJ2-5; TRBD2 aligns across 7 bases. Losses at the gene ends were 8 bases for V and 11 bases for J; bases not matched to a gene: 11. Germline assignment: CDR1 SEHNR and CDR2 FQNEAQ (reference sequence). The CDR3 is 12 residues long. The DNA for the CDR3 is TGTGCCAGCGGGGGGGATCTCGGGCAGCAGTACTTC. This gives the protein CASGGDLGQQYF.

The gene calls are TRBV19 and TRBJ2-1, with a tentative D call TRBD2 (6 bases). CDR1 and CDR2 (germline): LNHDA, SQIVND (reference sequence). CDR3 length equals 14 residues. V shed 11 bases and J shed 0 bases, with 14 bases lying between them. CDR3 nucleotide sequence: TGTGCCGTTTCCGGGACTGGCTCCTACAATGAGCAGTTCTTC. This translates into CAVSGTGSYNEQFF.

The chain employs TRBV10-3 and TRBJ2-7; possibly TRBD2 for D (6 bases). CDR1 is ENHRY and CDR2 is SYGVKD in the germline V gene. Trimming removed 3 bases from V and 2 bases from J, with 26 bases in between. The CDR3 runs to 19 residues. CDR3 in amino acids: CAISESGTPSQGVPYEQYF. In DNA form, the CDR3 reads TGTGCCATCAGTGAATCCGGGACTCCTTCACAAGGGGTCCCCTACGAGCAGTACTTC.

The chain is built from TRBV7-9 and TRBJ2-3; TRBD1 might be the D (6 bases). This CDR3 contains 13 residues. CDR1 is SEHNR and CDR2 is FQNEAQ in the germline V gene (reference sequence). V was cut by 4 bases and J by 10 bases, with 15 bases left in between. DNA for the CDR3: TGTGCCAGCAGCTCAGGGACAACCGACGCGCAGTATTTT. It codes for CASSSGTTDAQYF.

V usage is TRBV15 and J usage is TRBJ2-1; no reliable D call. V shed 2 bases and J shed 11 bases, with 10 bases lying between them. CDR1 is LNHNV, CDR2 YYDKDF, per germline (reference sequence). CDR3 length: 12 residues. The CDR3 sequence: CATSRTGSKQFF. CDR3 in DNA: TGTGCCACCAGCAGAACCGGCAGTAAGCAGTTCTTC.

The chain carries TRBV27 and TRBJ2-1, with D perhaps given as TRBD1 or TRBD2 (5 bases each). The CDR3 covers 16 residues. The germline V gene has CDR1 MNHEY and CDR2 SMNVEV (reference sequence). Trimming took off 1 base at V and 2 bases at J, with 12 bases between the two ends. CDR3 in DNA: TGTGCCAGCAGTTTATTGGGGGAGCTAACCTACAATGAGCAGTTCTTC. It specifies CASSLLGELTYNEQFF.

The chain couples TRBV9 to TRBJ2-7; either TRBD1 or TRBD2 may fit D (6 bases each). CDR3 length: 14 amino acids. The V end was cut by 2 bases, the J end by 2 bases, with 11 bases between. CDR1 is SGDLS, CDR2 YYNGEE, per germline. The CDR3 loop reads CASSVSGGTYEQYF. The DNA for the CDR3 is TGTGCCAGCAGCGTCTCCGGGGGCACCTACGAGCAGTACTTC.

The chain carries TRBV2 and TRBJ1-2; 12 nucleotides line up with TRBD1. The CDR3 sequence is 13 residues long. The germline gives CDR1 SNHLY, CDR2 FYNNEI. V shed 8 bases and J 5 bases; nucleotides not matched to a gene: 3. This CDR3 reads CASGTGGRYGYTF. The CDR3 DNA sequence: TGTGCCAGCGGGACAGGGGGCCGGTATGGCTACACCTTC.

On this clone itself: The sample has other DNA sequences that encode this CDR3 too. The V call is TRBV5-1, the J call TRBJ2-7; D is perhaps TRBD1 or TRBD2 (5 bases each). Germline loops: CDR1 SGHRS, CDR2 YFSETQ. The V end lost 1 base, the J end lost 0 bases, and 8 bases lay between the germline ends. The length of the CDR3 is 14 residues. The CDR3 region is CASSLSGSSYEQYF. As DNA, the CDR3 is TGCGCCAGCAGCTTGTCAGGGAGCTCCTACGAGCAGTACTTC.

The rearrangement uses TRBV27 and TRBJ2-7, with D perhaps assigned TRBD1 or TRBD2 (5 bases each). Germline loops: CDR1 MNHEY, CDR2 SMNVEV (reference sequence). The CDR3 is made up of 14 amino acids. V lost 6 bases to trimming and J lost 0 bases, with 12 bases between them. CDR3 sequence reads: CASSAEGFSYEQYF. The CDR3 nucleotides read TGTGCCAGCAGCGCAGAGGGGTTCTCCTACGAGCAGTACTTC.

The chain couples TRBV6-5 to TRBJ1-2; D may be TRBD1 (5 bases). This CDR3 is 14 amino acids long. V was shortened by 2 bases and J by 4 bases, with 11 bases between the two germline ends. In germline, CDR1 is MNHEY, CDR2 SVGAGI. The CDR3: CASSYNGARYGYTF. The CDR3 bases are TGTGCCAGCAGTTACAATGGGGCCCGCTATGGCTACACCTTC.

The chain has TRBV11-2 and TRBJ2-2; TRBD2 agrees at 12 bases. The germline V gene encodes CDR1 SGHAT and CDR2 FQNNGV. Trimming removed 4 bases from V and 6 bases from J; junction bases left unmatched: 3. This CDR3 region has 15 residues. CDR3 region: CASSYSSGRAGELFF. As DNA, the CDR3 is TGTGCCAGCAGCTACTCTAGCGGGAGGGCCGGGGAGCTGTTTTTT.

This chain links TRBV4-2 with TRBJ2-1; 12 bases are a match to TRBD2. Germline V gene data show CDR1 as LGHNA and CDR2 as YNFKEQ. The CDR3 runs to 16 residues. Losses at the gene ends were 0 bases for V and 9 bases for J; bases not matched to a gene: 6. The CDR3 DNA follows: TGTGCCAGCAGCCAAGATTTTAGGACTAGCGGGATTGAGCAGTTCTTC. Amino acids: CASSQDFRTSGIEQFF.

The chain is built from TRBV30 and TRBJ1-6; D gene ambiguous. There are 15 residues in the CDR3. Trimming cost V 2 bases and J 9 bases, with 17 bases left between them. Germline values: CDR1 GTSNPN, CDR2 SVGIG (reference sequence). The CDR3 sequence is CAWSYIFGPLSPLHF. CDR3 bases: TGTGCCTGGAGTTATATCTTTGGACCGCTTTCACCCCTCCACTTT.

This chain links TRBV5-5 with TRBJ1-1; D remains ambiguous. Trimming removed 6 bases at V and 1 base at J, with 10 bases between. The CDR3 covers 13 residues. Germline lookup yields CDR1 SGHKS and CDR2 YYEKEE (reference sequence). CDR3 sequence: CASIPGGNTEAFF. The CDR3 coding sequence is TGTGCCAGCATCCCTGGTGGGAACACTGAAGCTTTCTTT. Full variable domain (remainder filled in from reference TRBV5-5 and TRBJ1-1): DAGVTQSPTHLIKTRGQQVTLRCSPISGHKSVSWYQQVLGQGPQFIFQYYEKEERGRGNFPDRFSARQFPNYSSELNVNALLLGDSALYLCASIPGGNTEAFFGQGTRLTVV.

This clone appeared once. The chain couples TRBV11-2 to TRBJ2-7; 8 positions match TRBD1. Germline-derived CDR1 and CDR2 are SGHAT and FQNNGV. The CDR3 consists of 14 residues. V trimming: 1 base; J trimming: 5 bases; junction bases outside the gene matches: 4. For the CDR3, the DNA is TGTGCCAGCAGCTTAGTGGACAGGGCTCACGAGCAGTACTTC. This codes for CASSLVDRAHEQYF.

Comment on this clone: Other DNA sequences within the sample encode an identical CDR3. The CDR3 protein is CASSLASGELFF. As DNA, the CDR3 is TGTGCCAGCAGTTTAGCATCCGGGGAGCTGTTTTTT. The rearrangement links TRBV27 to TRBJ2-2; D not resolved. Trimming stripped 2 bases from V and 6 bases from J, with 4 bases between. The CDR3 contains 12 residues. Germline V CDR1 and CDR2: MNHEY, SMNVEV (reference sequence).

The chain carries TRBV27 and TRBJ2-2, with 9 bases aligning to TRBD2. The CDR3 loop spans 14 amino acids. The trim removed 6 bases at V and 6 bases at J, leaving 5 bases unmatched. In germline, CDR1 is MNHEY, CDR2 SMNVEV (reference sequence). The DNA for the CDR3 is TGTGCCAGCAGCATGGCGGGAGGGCCCGGGGAGCTGTTTTTT. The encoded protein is CASSMAGGPGELFF.

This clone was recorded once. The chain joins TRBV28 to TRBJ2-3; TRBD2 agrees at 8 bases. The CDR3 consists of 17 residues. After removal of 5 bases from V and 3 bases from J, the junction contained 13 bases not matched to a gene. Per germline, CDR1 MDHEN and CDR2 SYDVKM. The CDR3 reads CASSTSGRAGETDTQYF. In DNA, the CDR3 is TGTGCCAGCAGTACTTCCGGACGAGCGGGAGAAACAGATACGCAGTATTTT.

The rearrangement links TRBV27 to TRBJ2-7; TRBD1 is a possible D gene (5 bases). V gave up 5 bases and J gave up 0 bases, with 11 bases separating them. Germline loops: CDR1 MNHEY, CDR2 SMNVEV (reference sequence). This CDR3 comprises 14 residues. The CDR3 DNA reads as TGTGCCAGCAGTCTGACAGACTCCTCCTACGAGCAGTACTTC. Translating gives CASSLTDSSYEQYF.

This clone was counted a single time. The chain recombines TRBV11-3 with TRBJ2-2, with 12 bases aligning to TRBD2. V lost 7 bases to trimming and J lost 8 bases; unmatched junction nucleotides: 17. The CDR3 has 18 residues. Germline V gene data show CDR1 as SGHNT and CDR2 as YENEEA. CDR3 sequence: CASNSGLAGGRVKGELFF. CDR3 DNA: TGTGCCAGCAACTCGGGGCTAGCGGGAGGGCGTGTTAAAGGGGAGCTGTTTTTT.

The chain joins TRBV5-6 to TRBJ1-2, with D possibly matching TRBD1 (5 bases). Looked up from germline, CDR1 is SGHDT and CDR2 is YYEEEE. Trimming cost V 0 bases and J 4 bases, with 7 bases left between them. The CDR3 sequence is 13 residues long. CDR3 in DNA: TGTGCCAGCAGCTTGGGGGGGAGCTATGGCTACACCTTC. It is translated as CASSLGGSYGYTF.

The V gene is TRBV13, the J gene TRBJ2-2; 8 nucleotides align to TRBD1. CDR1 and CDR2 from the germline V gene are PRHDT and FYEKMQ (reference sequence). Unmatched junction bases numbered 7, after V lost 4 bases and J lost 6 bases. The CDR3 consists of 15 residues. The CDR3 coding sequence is TGTGCCAGCAGCTCCGGGACAGGAACCCCCGGGGAGCTGTTTTTT. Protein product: CASSSGTGTPGELFF.

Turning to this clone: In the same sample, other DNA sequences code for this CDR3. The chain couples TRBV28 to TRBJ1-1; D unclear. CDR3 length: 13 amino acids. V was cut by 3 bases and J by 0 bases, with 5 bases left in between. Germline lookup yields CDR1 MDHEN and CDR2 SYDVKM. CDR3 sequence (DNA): TGTGCCAGCAGTTTCAATTTGAACACTGAAGCTTTCTTT. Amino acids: CASSFNLNTEAFF.